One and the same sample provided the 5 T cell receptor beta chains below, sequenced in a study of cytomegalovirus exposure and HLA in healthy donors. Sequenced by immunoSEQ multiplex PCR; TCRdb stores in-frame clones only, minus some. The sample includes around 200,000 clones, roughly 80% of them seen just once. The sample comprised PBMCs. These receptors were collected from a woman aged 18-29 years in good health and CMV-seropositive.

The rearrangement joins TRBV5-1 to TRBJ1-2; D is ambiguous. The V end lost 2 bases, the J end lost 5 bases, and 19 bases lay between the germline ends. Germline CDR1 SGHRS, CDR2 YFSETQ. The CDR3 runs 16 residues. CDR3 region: CASSLRSRTQSYGYTF. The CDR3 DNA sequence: TGCGCCAGCAGCTTACGGTCCCGGACTCAATCTTATGGCTACACCTTC.

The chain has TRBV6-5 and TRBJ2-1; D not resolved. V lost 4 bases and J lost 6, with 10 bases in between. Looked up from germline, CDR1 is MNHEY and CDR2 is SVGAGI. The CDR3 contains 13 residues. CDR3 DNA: TGTGCCAGCAGTTTTGGTCTCGGCAATGAGCAGTTCTTC. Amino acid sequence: CASSFGLGNEQFF.

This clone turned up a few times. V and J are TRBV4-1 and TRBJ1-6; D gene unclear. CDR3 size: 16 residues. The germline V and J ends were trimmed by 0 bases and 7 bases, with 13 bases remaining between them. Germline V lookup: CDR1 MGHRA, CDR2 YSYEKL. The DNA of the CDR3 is TGCGCCAGCAGCCAAGAGGTTACAGCCGGAAATTCACCCCTCCACTTT. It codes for CASSQEVTAGNSPLHF.

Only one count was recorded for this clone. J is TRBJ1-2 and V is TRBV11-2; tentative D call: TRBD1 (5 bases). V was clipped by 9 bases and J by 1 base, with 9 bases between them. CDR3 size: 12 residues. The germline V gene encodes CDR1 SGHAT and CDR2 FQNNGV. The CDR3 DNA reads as TGTGCCAGTAGGGGATTTAACTATGGCTACACCTTC. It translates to CASRGFNYGYTF. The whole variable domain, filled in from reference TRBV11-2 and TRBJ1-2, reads EAGVAQSPRYKIIEKRQSVAFWCNPISGHATLYWYQQILGQGPKLLIQFQNNGVVDDSQLPKDRFSAERLKGVDSTLKIQPAKLEDSAVYLCASRGFNYGYTFGSGTRLTVV.

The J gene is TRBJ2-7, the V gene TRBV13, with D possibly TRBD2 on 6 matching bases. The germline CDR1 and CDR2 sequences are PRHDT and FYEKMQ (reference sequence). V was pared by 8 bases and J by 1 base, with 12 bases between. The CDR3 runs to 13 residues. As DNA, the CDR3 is TGTGCCAGCCACGATCGGGGGTCCTACGAGCAGTACTTC. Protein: CASHDRGSYEQYF. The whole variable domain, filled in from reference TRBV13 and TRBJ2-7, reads AAGVIQSPRHLIKEKRETATLKCYPIPRHDTVYWYQQGPGQDPQFLISFYEKMQSDKGSIPDRFSAQQFSDYHSELNMSSLELGDSALYFCASHDRGSYEQYFGPGTRLTVT.